This TCR beta chain appears in the sequencing data of a study of blood T cells in healthy people across ages. Whole-study context: About one barcoded beta molecule per two T cells was captured by template switching.

Germline values: CDR1 MNHEY, CDR2 SVGEGT. Trimming took 4 bases from V and 3 from J; bases not matched to a gene: 10. CDR3 size: 16 residues. Study-level findings and limits: Unknown CMV status may confound age-related changes in expanded clones. Diversity was higher, and naive CD4+ cells more numerous, in long-lived donors than in aged donors.

Using a J-beta primer mix together with a sample-barcoded 5' primer, a second PCR was run for roughly 6 to 11 cycles. From the 5' RACE reads, TCRdb called clonotypes with MiXCR, one entry per CDR3 protein. The table lists 1.5 million to 2 million distinct CDR3 sequences, roughly 27% of them singletons. Samples each yielded at least 5 micrograms of total RNA. This clonotype has a handful of counts. Antigen specificity is unknown. The chain has TRBV6-2 or TRBV6-3 and TRBJ1-2; 8 bases line up with TRBD1. The receptor was derived from a woman aged 25-40 years in good health. The sample consisted of blood. For the CDR3, the DNA is TGTGCCAGCAGTTCCTCCGGGACAGGTCGTGACTATGGCTACACCTTC. This encodes CASSSSGTGRDYGYTF.